Below, 29 T cell receptor beta chains from the same sample are listed, as sequenced in a study of blood T cell repertoires in COVID-19. Here immunoSEQ multiplex PCR was the method, and the copy in TCRdb shows in-frame clones only, minus some. The sample lists about 200,000 clones, 80% to 90% occurring once. The sequenced sample was peripheral blood. Receptors originate from a woman between 45 and 65 years old with active or convalescent COVID-19.

The chain links TRBV9 to TRBJ2-2, with TRBD1 matching 9 bases. CDR1 and CDR2 from the germline V gene are SGDLS and YYNGEE. With V trimmed by 1 base and J by 5 bases, 6 bases remained unmatched. The CDR3 runs 16 residues. The CDR3 nucleotides read TGTGCCAGCAGCGTACCCGGGACAGGGAATACCGGGGAGCTGTTTTTT. This encodes CASSVPGTGNTGELFF.

This chain joins TRBV9 and TRBJ2-3; 7 bases fit TRBD1. V trimming: 0 bases; J trimming: 0 bases; junction bases outside the gene matches: 4. In germline, CDR1 is SGDLS, CDR2 YYNGEE. The CDR3 length is 16 residues. The CDR3 DNA is TGTGCCAGCAGCGTAGCCTGGACAGGAAGCACAGATACGCAGTATTTT. This translates into CASSVAWTGSTDTQYF.

This rearrangement joins TRBV7-3 to TRBJ2-3; TRBD2 matches at 11 bases. The CDR3 is made up of 16 amino acids. The V gene's germline CDR1 is SGHTA and CDR2 FQGTGA. V gave up 4 bases and J gave up 4 bases; unmatched junction bases: 7. CDR3: CASSWSLAGGADTQYF. The CDR3 DNA follows: TGTGCCAGCAGCTGGTCCTTAGCGGGAGGGGCAGATACGCAGTATTTT.

This sequence joins TRBV2 and TRBJ1-2; 10 positions agree with TRBD1. The CDR3 loop spans 13 amino acids. Germline assignment: CDR1 SNHLY and CDR2 FYNNEI. Germline trimming cut 5 bases from V and 8 bases from J; bases unmatched to any gene: 5. Here the CDR3 reads CASSSGTGAGYTF. Here the CDR3 DNA reads TGTGCCAGCAGTTCCGGGACAGGGGCGGGCTACACCTTC.

J is TRBJ1-1 and V is TRBV5-1, with TRBD1 matching 7 bases. CDR1 and CDR2 (germline): SGHRS, YFSETQ. The junction had 9 bases not matched to a gene; V was cut back by 0 bases and J by 4 bases. The CDR3 runs 16 residues. DNA of the CDR3: TGCGCCAGCAGCTTGGGACAGGGTAAGGGGGGCACTGAAGCTTTCTTT. Its protein product is CASSLGQGKGGTEAFF.

The chain employs TRBV7-8 and TRBJ1-2, with 7 bases identical to TRBD1. The CDR3 has 15 amino acids. Trimming at V came to 1 base and at J to 4 bases, leaving 6 bases not matched to a gene. Germline-derived CDR1 and CDR2 are SGHVS and FQNEAQ. CDR3 DNA sequence: TGTGCCAGCAGCTTAGACCTGACAGGGATCTATGGCTACACCTTC. The encoded protein is CASSLDLTGIYGYTF. Drawing the rest from reference TRBV7-8 and TRBJ1-2, the complete variable domain is GAGVSQSPRYKVAKRGQDVALRCDPISGHVSLFWYQQALGQGPEFLTYFQNEAQLDKSGLPSDRFFAERPEGSVSTLKIQRTQQEDSAVYLCASSLDLTGIYGYTFGSGTRLTVV.

This chain joins TRBV28 and TRBJ2-1; 12 nucleotides align to TRBD2. Germline V lookup: CDR1 MDHEN, CDR2 SYDVKM. This CDR3 region has 15 residues. J was trimmed by 8 bases and V by 5 bases; bases with no gene match: 7. CDR3 loop: CASSPLAGGPDEQFF. CDR3 nucleotide sequence: TGTGCCAGCAGTCCCCTAGCGGGAGGGCCCGATGAGCAGTTCTTC.

This sequence joins TRBV6-4 and TRBJ2-1, with TRBD2 identical over 7 bases. With V trimmed by 5 bases and J by 8 bases, 15 bases remained unmatched. This CDR3 has 16 amino acids. Per germline, CDR1 MRHNA and CDR2 SNTAGT. CDR3 sequence: CASSQGRVGGSDEQFF. The CDR3 DNA sequence: TGTGCCAGCAGTCAGGGCCGGGTCGGCGGGAGCGATGAGCAGTTCTTC.

This chain links TRBV28 with TRBJ2-2; 11 nucleotides match TRBD2. The germline V gene encodes CDR1 MDHEN and CDR2 SYDVKM. The CDR3 sequence is 18 residues long. V shed 7 bases and J 5 bases; nucleotides not matched to a gene: 15. CDR3 DNA: TGTGCCAGCAACCGTTTAGTAGCGGGAGGGCCAAATACCGGGGAGCTGTTTTTT. The encoded protein is CASNRLVAGGPNTGELFF.

This clone came up once. CDR3 amino acids: CATRVAGGRYEQYF. CDR3 sequence (DNA): TGTGCGACCCGCGTGGCAGGGGGCCGTTACGAGCAGTACTTC. This chain joins TRBV28 and TRBJ2-7; 8 nucleotides match TRBD1. The CDR3 contains 14 residues. The germline CDR1 and CDR2 sequences are MDHEN and SYDVKM.

This clone was seen a few times. CDR3 sequence: CASSLYGTRPYEQYV. The DNA for the CDR3 is TGTGCCAGCAGCTTATATGGGACACGGCCCTACGAGCAGTACGTC. This chain joins TRBV11-2 and TRBJ2-7; D is perhaps TRBD1 (6 bases). The germline V gene encodes CDR1 SGHAT and CDR2 FQNNGV. CDR3 length equals 15 residues. V gave up 2 bases and J gave up 2 bases, with 13 bases separating them.

The chain links TRBV11-2 to TRBJ2-7; TRBD2 matches at 13 bases. The V gene's germline CDR1 is SGHAT and CDR2 FQNNGV. V lost 5 bases to trimming and J lost 2 bases; unmatched junction nucleotides: 9. This CDR3 comprises 17 residues. CDR3 residues: CASSLTSGRALPYEQYF. CDR3 bases: TGTGCCAGCAGCCTAACTAGCGGGAGGGCCTTACCCTACGAGCAGTACTTC.

This clone was seen a few times. The chain combines TRBV6-5 with TRBJ1-6, with D tentatively TRBD1 (5 bases). Germline loops: CDR1 MNHEY, CDR2 SVGAGI. Trimming shortened V by 2 bases and J by 9 bases, and 17 bases separated the two germline ends. This CDR3 contains 16 residues. The CDR3 DNA sequence: TGTGCCAGCAGTTACAATGGGGACCGAGCGGGTTCACCCCTCCACTTT. This encodes CASSYNGDRAGSPLHF.

The J gene is TRBJ1-5, the V gene TRBV28, with 9 bases aligning to TRBD1. In germline, CDR1 is MDHEN, CDR2 SYDVKM. This CDR3 has 14 amino acids. V dropped 2 bases and J dropped 4; count of bases not matched to a gene: 0. As DNA, the CDR3 is TGTGCCAGCAGTTTAGGGACAGGGAATCAGCCCCAGCATTTT. This gives the protein CASSLGTGNQPQHF.

The DNA of the CDR3 is TGTGCCAGCAGCGCTAGCGGGACTTCCTACGAGCAGTACTTC. Its translation is CASSASGTSYEQYF. The gene calls are TRBV9 and TRBJ2-7; TRBD2 matches at 9 bases. The CDR3 is made up of 14 amino acids. The V gene end was trimmed by 3 bases and the J gene end by 1 base; junction bases not matched to a gene: 2. Germline V gene data show CDR1 as SGDLS and CDR2 as YYNGEE.

Turning to this clone: This same CDR3 is encoded by further DNA sequences in the sample. The chain couples TRBV18 to TRBJ1-1; D ambiguous. Germline lookup yields CDR1 KGHSH and CDR2 LQKENI. This CDR3 is built from 13 residues. V shed 2 bases and J shed 2 bases, with 6 bases lying between them. CDR3 loop: CASSPAVNTEAFF. DNA of the CDR3: TGTGCCAGCTCACCAGCGGTCAACACTGAAGCTTTCTTT.

This clone has a single count. The rearrangement uses TRBV4-1 and TRBJ1-5, with 7 positions matching TRBD1. In germline, CDR1 is MGHRA, CDR2 YSYEKL. This CDR3 has 19 amino acids. Germline trimming cut 0 bases from V and 0 bases from J; bases unmatched to any gene: 11. This CDR3 is CASSQEMAAGGFSNQPQHF. CDR3 nucleotides: TGCGCCAGCAGCCAAGAGATGGCGGCAGGGGGGTTTAGCAATCAGCCCCAGCATTTT.

The V and J genes are TRBV6-5 and TRBJ1-2; D perhaps matches TRBD1 (5 bases). V lost 0 bases and J 3 bases, leaving 11 bases between the germline ends. The CDR3 is 15 amino acids. Germline CDR1 is MNHEY and CDR2 is SVGAGI. CDR3 DNA: TGTGCCAGCAGTTACTCATCAGGGCTATACTATGGCTACACCTTC. It encodes CASSYSSGLYYGYTF.

The V call is TRBV6-6, the J call TRBJ1-4; a weak D match, TRBD1 (5 bases). CDR3 length equals 14 residues. Germline V CDR1 and CDR2: MNHNY, SVGAGI (reference sequence). Trimming removed 2 bases at V and 1 base at J, with 5 bases between. DNA of the CDR3: TGTGCCAGCAGTTACAGGGGAACTAATGAAAAACTGTTTTTT. Translated, it gives CASSYRGTNEKLFF.

The chain has TRBV29-1 and TRBJ1-1; possible D gene TRBD1, 6 bases. CDR1 SQVTM and CDR2 ANQGSEA come from the germline V gene. The CDR3 is 10 amino acids. The ends were cut back, 1 base at V and 9 bases at J, with 6 bases in the middle. This CDR3 is CSVEGGQAFF. Written as DNA, the CDR3 is TGCAGCGTTGAAGGGGGGCAAGCTTTCTTT. The variable domain in full, completed from reference TRBV29-1 and TRBJ1-1, reads SAVISQKPSRDICQRGTSLTIQCQVDSQVTMMFWYRQQPGQSLTLIATANQGSEATYESGFVIDKFPISRPNLTFSTLTVSNMSPEDSSIYLCSVEGGQAFFGQGTRLTVV.

The rearrangement joins TRBV5-1 to TRBJ1-1, with D hard to call. The V gene lost 0 bases and the J gene lost 5 bases, with 14 bases spanning the gap. This CDR3 region has 15 residues. CDR1 is SGHRS and CDR2 is YFSETQ in the germline V gene. CDR3 protein: CASSLASTVPTEAFF. The CDR3, as DNA: TGCGCCAGCAGCTTGGCCTCTACAGTACCTACTGAAGCTTTCTTT.

V and J are TRBV6-1 and TRBJ1-6; unclear D gene. Trimming stripped 3 bases from V and 9 bases from J, with 21 bases between. CDR3 length: 17 amino acids. Germline V lookup: CDR1 MNHNS, CDR2 SASEGT. The CDR3 reads CASSEPLGSGFSSPLHF. The CDR3 bases are TGTGCCAGCAGTGAGCCCCTGGGCTCCGGATTCAGTTCACCCCTCCACTTT.

The genes are TRBV9 and TRBJ1-2, with TRBD1 matching over 9 bases. Germline assignment: CDR1 SGDLS and CDR2 YYNGEE. V was clipped by 1 base and J by 7 bases; unmatched bases: 2. The CDR3 is made up of 13 amino acids. The CDR3 DNA sequence: TGTGCCAGCAGCGTATGGACAGGGGTTGGCTACACCTTC. Translating gives CASSVWTGVGYTF. The full variable domain, rest sourced from reference TRBV9 and TRBJ1-2, is DSGVTQTPKHLITATGQRVTLRCSPRSGDLSVYWYQQSLDQGLQFLIQYYNGEERAKGNILERFSAQQFPDLHSELNLSSLELGDSALYFCASSVWTGVGYTFGSGTRLTVV.

V usage is TRBV11-2 and J usage is TRBJ1-1; D is undetermined. Germline CDR1 reads SGHAT; CDR2 reads FQNNGV. The CDR3 spans 14 residues. Trimming shortened V by 4 bases and J by 10 bases, and 19 bases separated the two germline ends. The CDR3 DNA sequence: TGTGCCAGCAGCTCCCAAAAGCTCGAAACCCCAGCTTTCTTT. Encoded protein: CASSSQKLETPAFF.

This clone showed up just a few times. V gene TRBV5-4 combines with J gene TRBJ1-6, with a weak D call TRBD1 (6 bases). Germline V gene data show CDR1 as SGHNT and CDR2 as YYREEE (reference sequence). Trimming cost V 0 bases and J 5 bases, with 9 bases left between them. The CDR3 runs to 15 residues. Written as DNA, the CDR3 is TGTGCCAGCAGCTTGGCCGGACAGCATAATTCACCCCTCCACTTT. Translating it yields CASSLAGQHNSPLHF.

This clone was observed many times. In DNA, the CDR3 is TGTGCCAGCTACCACTCCTCAGGGTATGACACTGAAGCTTTCTTT. This codes for CASYHSSGYDTEAFF. This chain uses TRBV6-5 with TRBJ1-1; D is perhaps TRBD1 (5 bases). CDR1 is MNHEY and CDR2 is SVGAGI in the germline V gene. This CDR3 comprises 15 residues. Trimming pared 8 bases from V and 3 bases from J, leaving 19 bases between.

The rearrangement joins TRBV6-5 to TRBJ2-7; D might be TRBD2 (6 bases). The germline CDR1 and CDR2 sequences are MNHEY and SVGAGI. The CDR3 runs 14 residues. V was shortened by 5 bases and J by 2 bases, with 13 bases between the two germline ends. CDR3 coding DNA: TGTGCCAGCAGTACCGGGACTGAGACCTACGAGCAGTACTTC. It specifies CASSTGTETYEQYF.

V gene TRBV27 combines with J gene TRBJ2-1, with a possible D match to TRBD2 (7 bases). Trimming stripped 2 bases from V and 2 bases from J, with 13 bases between. Germline values: CDR1 MNHEY, CDR2 SMNVEV (reference sequence). The CDR3 covers 16 residues. The CDR3 DNA reads as TGTGCCAGCAGTTTAGACGCGGGGGCCCCCTACAATGAGCAGTTCTTC. Encoded protein: CASSLDAGAPYNEQFF.

This clone was observed a single time. The chain recombines TRBV2 with TRBJ1-6; 7 positions match TRBD1. CDR3 length: 16 residues. The junction had 16 bases not matched to a gene; V was cut back by 7 bases and J by 10 bases. In germline, CDR1 is SNHLY, CDR2 FYNNEI. CDR3 residues: CASTVGPGGKMSPLHF. The CDR3, as DNA: TGTGCCAGCACCGTAGGGCCAGGGGGAAAGATGTCACCCCTCCACTTT.